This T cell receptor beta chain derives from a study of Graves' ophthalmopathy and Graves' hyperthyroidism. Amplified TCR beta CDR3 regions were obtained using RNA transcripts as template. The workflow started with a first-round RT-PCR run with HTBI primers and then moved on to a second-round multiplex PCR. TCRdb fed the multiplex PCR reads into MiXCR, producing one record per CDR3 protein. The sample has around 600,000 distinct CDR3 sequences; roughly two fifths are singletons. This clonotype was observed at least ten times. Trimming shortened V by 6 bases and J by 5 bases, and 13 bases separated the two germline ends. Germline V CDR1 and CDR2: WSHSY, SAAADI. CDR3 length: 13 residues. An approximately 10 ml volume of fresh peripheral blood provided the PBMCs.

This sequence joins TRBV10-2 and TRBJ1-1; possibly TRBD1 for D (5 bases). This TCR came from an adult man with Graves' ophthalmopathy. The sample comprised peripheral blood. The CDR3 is CASSPGGMTEAFF. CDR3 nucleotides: TGCGCCAGCAGCCCGGGGGGAATGACTGAAGCTTTCTTT.